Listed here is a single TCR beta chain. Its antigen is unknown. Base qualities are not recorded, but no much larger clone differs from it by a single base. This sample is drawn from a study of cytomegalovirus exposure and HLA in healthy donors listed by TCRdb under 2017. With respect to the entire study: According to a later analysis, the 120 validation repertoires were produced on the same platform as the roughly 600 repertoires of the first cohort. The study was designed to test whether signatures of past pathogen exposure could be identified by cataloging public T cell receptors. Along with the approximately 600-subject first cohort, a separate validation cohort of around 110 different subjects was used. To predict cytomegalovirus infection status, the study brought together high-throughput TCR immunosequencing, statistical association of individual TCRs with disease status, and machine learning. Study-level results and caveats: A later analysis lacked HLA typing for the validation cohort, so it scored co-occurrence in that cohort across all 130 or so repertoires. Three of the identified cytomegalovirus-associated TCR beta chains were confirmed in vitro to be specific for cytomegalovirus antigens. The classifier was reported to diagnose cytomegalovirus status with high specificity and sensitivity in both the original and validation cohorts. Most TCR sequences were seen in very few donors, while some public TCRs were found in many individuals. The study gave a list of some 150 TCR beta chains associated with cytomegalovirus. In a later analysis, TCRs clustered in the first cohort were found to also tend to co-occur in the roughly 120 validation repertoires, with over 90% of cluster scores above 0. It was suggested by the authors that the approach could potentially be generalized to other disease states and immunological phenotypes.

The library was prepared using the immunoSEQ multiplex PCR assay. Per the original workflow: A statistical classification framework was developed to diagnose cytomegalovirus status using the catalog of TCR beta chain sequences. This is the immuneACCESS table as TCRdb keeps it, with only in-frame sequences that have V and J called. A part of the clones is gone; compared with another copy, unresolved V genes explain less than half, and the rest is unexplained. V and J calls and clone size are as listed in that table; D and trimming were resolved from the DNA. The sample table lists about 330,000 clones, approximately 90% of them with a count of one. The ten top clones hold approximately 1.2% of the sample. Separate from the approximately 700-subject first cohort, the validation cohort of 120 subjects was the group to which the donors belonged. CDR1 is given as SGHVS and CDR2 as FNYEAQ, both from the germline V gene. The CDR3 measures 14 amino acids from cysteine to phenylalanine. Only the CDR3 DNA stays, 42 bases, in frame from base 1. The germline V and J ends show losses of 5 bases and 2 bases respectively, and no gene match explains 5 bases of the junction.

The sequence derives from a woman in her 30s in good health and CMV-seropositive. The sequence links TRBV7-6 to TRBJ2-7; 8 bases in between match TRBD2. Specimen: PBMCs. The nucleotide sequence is TGTGCCAGCAGCCTCGAGCGGGAGCCCTACGAGCAGTACTTC. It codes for CASSLEREPYEQYF.